The 31 T cell receptor beta chains listed next were all sequenced from one sample in a study of T cells after yellow fever vaccination. TCRdb itself ran the 5' RACE reads through MiXCR, one entry per CDR3 protein. The sample lists about 400,000 distinct CDR3 sequences, more than 9% occurring once. The sample here was PBMCs, taken on the day of the first yellow fever vaccination. These receptors came from a man aged 18 to 35 who received the YFV17D yellow fever vaccine.

This clonotype was picked up a small number of times. The rearrangement uses TRBV6-1 and TRBJ2-1, with 8 bases lining up with TRBD2. This CDR3 spans 18 amino acids. V shed 6 bases, J shed 3 bases, and the junction held 16 bases outside the gene matches. CDR1 and CDR2 (germline): MNHNS, SASEGT. The CDR3 loop is CASSLDGAAGAYYNEQFF. The CDR3 region has the DNA TGTGCCAGCAGCCTGGATGGGGCAGCGGGGGCCTACTACAATGAGCAGTTCTTC.

Many counts were recorded for this clonotype. The V gene is TRBV20-1, the J gene TRBJ2-3; possibly TRBD1 for D (6 bases). Germline V gene sequence: CDR1 DFQATT, CDR2 SNEGSKA (reference sequence). This CDR3 contains 13 residues. The V end was cut by 3 bases, the J end by 4 bases, with 11 bases between. The CDR3 is CSARTGYPDTQYF. CDR3 coding DNA: TGCAGTGCTAGGACAGGCTACCCAGATACGCAGTATTTT.

There are a few counts of this clonotype. Written as DNA, the CDR3 is TGTGCCAGTAGCCCCTGGATCACGAACACCGGGGAGCTGTTTTTT. This translates into CASSPWITNTGELFF. This chain links TRBV19 with TRBJ2-2; no clear D gene. Trimming shortened V by 6 bases and J by 0 bases, and 11 bases separated the two germline ends. This CDR3 region has 15 residues. From germline, CDR1 is LNHDA and CDR2 SQIVND (reference sequence). Using reference TRBV19 and TRBJ2-2 for the parts outside the CDR3, the full variable domain is DGGITQSPKYLFRKEGQNVTLSCEQNLNHDAMYWYRQDPGQGLRLIYYSQIVNDFQKGDIAEGYSVSREKKESFPLTVTSAQKNPTAFYLCASSPWITNTGELFFGEGSRLTVL.

This clonotype was counted between two and nine times. The chain links TRBV6-5 to TRBJ1-6; the match to TRBD1 covers 7 bases. This CDR3 is built from 18 residues. In germline, CDR1 is MNHEY, CDR2 SVGAGI. Germline trimming cut 0 bases from V and 6 bases from J; bases unmatched to any gene: 11. DNA for the CDR3: TGTGCCAGCAGTTACTCCAGCCAGACAGGGATCAGTAATTCACCCCTCCACTTT. Translating it yields CASSYSSQTGISNSPLHF.

This clonotype occurred a few times. This rearrangement joins TRBV6-4 to TRBJ2-1, with 7 bases fitting TRBD2. CDR3 length equals 18 residues. Trimming took 2 bases from V and 7 from J; bases not matched to a gene: 17. Germline loops: CDR1 MRHNA, CDR2 SNTAGT. CDR3: CASSDPGREGRRRNEQFF. The DNA for the CDR3 is TGTGCCAGCAGTGACCCCGGCAGGGAGGGACGGAGGAGGAATGAGCAGTTCTTC.

J is TRBJ2-3 and V is TRBV18; D remains ambiguous. Trimming took 0 bases from V and 7 from J, leaving 8 bases between them. The CDR3 is 13 residues long. Germline assignment: CDR1 KGHSH and CDR2 LQKENI. CDR3 DNA: TGTGCCAGCTCACCACCGGGCGGTAATACGCAGTATTTT. Its protein is CASSPPGGNTQYF.

CDR3 sequence: CASSLAYIGQGYTEAFF. In DNA, the CDR3 is TGCGCCAGCAGCTTGGCCTATATTGGCCAGGGGTATACTGAAGCTTTCTTT. The chain couples TRBV5-1 to TRBJ1-1; maybe TRBD1 (6 bases). The CDR3 spans 17 residues. The germline V and J ends were trimmed by 0 bases and 5 bases, with 20 bases remaining between them. Germline values: CDR1 SGHRS, CDR2 YFSETQ.

In its sample, this clonotype was seen a few times. The chain has TRBV27 and TRBJ2-3; 10 bases agree with TRBD2. V shed 3 bases and J 6 bases; nucleotides not matched to a gene: 6. There are 15 residues in the CDR3. In germline, CDR1 is MNHEY, CDR2 SMNVEV (reference sequence). The CDR3 protein is CASSFLAGAVDTQYF. For the CDR3, the DNA is TGTGCCAGCAGTTTTCTAGCGGGGGCTGTTGATACGCAGTATTTT.

The chain is built from TRBV3-1 and TRBJ2-7; D gene ambiguous. The germline V gene encodes CDR1 LGHDT and CDR2 YNNKEL (reference sequence). Trimming cost V 6 bases and J 5 bases, with 23 bases left between them. This CDR3 comprises 16 residues. Written as DNA, the CDR3 is TGTGCCAGCAGGCCCCTGGTGACCGGGCAATTTGACGAGCAGTACTTC. Its translation: CASRPLVTGQFDEQYF.

The V gene is TRBV7-9, the J gene TRBJ2-1; D unresolved. This CDR3 region has 14 residues. The V and J ends lost 0 bases and 10 bases respectively, with 13 bases between them. Germline V lookup: CDR1 SEHNR, CDR2 FQNEAQ (reference sequence). CDR3 DNA: TGTGCCAGCAGCTTAGCGTATCGGGTTGGGGAGCAGTTCTTC. Its translation is CASSLAYRVGEQFF.

This clonotype was detected a few times. The V and J genes are TRBV7-9 and TRBJ2-7; 8 nucleotides align to TRBD1. V lost 7 bases, J lost 0 bases, and 5 bases stayed unmatched. CDR3 size: 14 residues. Germline lookup yields CDR1 SEHNR and CDR2 FQNEAQ (reference sequence). The CDR3 here is CASKQQGGSYEQYF. The DNA for the CDR3 is TGTGCCAGCAAACAACAGGGGGGCTCCTACGAGCAGTACTTC.

In its sample, this clonotype was seen many times. The genes are TRBV7-2 and TRBJ2-7, with D perhaps matching TRBD2 (7 bases). This CDR3 is built from 15 residues. The V gene's germline CDR1 is SGHTA and CDR2 FQGNSA. Trimming left V 2 bases short and J 4 bases short, with 15 bases between. CDR3 in DNA: TGTGCCAGCAGCTTACGGGGGGCTAGCGTGTACGAGCAGTACTTC. Protein: CASSLRGASVYEQYF.

The V and J genes are TRBV20-1 and TRBJ2-2; no reliable D call. V was trimmed by 6 bases and J by 3 bases, leaving 11 bases between them. The CDR3 has 13 residues. Germline CDR1 DFQATT, CDR2 SNEGSKA (reference sequence). The CDR3 spells CSAKGGDTGELFF. The CDR3 nucleotides are TGCAGTGCAAAGGGCGGAGACACCGGGGAGCTGTTTTTT.

The V and J genes are TRBV9 and TRBJ1-2; 10 bases agree with TRBD1. Germline CDR1 SGDLS, CDR2 YYNGEE. The CDR3 spans 14 residues. V lost 5 bases to trimming and J lost 7 bases; unmatched junction nucleotides: 8. CDR3 sequence reads: CASSWGQGKGGYTF. The CDR3 region has the DNA TGTGCCAGCAGTTGGGGACAGGGGAAAGGTGGCTACACCTTC. Combining the CDR3 with reference TRBV9 and TRBJ1-2 gives the whole variable domain DSGVTQTPKHLITATGQRVTLRCSPRSGDLSVYWYQQSLDQGLQFLIQYYNGEERAKGNILERFSAQQFPDLHSELNLSSLELGDSALYFCASSWGQGKGGYTFGSGTRLTVV.

V and J are TRBV11-3 and TRBJ1-5; D gene uncertain. The CDR3 is made up of 11 amino acids. Germline V gene lookup returns CDR1 SGHNT and CDR2 YENEEA. V lost 3 bases and J 11 bases, leaving 8 bases between the germline ends. CDR3 nucleotides: TGTGCCAGCAGCTTGAATCAAGCCCAGCATTTT. Protein sequence: CASSLNQAQHF. Complete variable domain (other parts from reference TRBV11-3 and TRBJ1-5): EAGVVQSPRYKIIEKKQPVAFWCNPISGHNTLYWYLQNLGQGPELLIRYENEEAVDDSQLPKDRFSAERLKGVDSTLKIQPAELGDSAVYLCASSLNQAQHFGDGTRLSIL.

This clonotype has a count of ten or more. CDR3 DNA: TGCAGGGAGCACAGGGAGTCCTGCGGTGGCTACACCTTC. Amino acid sequence: CREHRESCGGYTF. The gene calls are TRBV20-1 and TRBJ1-2, with TRBD1 as a possible D gene (6 bases). Germline values: CDR1 DFQATT, CDR2 SNEGSKA (reference sequence). This CDR3 region has 13 residues.

Only a few counts were recorded for this clonotype. V gene TRBV2 combines with J gene TRBJ2-7, with 8 bases identical to TRBD2. The V gene's germline CDR1 is SNHLY and CDR2 FYNNEI. The CDR3 loop spans 13 amino acids. Trimming at V came to 7 bases and at J to 3 bases, leaving 5 bases not matched to a gene. Here the CDR3 reads CASNGGDYYEQYF. The CDR3 DNA sequence: TGTGCCAGCAACGGGGGGGACTACTACGAGCAGTACTTC.

The V gene is TRBV5-1, the J gene TRBJ2-3; 7 positions match TRBD1. This CDR3 spans 15 amino acids. J lost 0 bases, V lost 5 bases, and 6 bases had no gene match. Germline loops: CDR1 SGHRS, CDR2 YFSETQ. CDR3 amino acids: CASRSGGISTDTQYF. The CDR3 nucleotides are TGCGCCAGCAGATCAGGGGGTATAAGCACAGATACGCAGTATTTT.

This chain uses TRBV18 with TRBJ2-7; 8 bases fit TRBD1. Germline loops: CDR1 KGHSH, CDR2 LQKENI. The CDR3 runs 15 residues. J was trimmed by 6 bases and V by 2 bases; bases with no gene match: 9. CDR3 region: CASSPGAGGDSEQYV. The CDR3 nucleotides read TGTGCCAGCTCACCAGGGGCAGGGGGCGACTCCGAGCAGTACGTC.

The V gene is TRBV5-1, the J gene TRBJ1-1; D might be TRBD1 (6 bases). CDR1 and CDR2 from the germline V gene are SGHRS and YFSETQ. The CDR3 covers 15 residues. V lost 4 bases and J 2 bases, leaving 15 bases between the germline ends. The CDR3 bases are TGCGCCAGCAGCGATTATGGGACACCAAACACTGAAGCTTTCTTT. Residues: CASSDYGTPNTEAFF.

The sample holds many counts of this clonotype. The V and J genes are TRBV7-3 and TRBJ1-6, with D maybe TRBD1 (6 bases). This CDR3 has 15 residues. Trimming took off 5 bases at V and 9 bases at J, with 17 bases between the two ends. Germline assignment: CDR1 SGHTA and CDR2 FQGTGA. CDR3 nucleotides: TGTGCCAGCAGCCCGAGCGGGGGGCGAGGTTCACCCCTCCACTTT. Protein sequence: CASSPSGGRGSPLHF.

This clonotype was found many times. V and J are TRBV5-6 and TRBJ1-2; D call uncertain. The CDR3 covers 15 residues. Germline values: CDR1 SGHDT, CDR2 YYEEEE. V lost 6 bases and J lost 5, with 20 bases in between. The chain's CDR3 is CASIARTAWGYGYTF. CDR3 DNA: TGTGCCAGCATCGCGAGGACGGCCTGGGGTTATGGCTACACCTTC.

CDR3 in DNA: TGTGCCAGCAGCAGATCTACCTTGGATGGGCAGTACGTC. Its translation: CASSRSTLDGQYV. V gene TRBV21-1 combines with J gene TRBJ2-7. TRBV21-1 is termed a pseudogene. The CDR3 consists of 13 residues.

The V gene is TRBV9, the J gene TRBJ2-4; TRBD2 might be the D (6 bases). The CDR3 totals 15 residues. Trimming shortened V by 7 bases and J by 0 bases, and 14 bases separated the two germline ends. Germline V gene sequence: CDR1 SGDLS, CDR2 YYNGEE. The CDR3 DNA reads as TGTGCCAGCGCCACGGGGGACCTAGCCAAAAACATTCAGTACTTC. Translated: CASATGDLAKNIQYF.

The rearrangement uses TRBV5-1 and TRBJ2-5, with TRBD2 matching 12 bases. The germline V gene has CDR1 SGHRS and CDR2 YFSETQ. Trimming took 4 bases from V and 1 from J; bases not matched to a gene: 8. The CDR3 is 17 residues long. The CDR3 loop is CASSPRTSGGTQETQYF. Written as DNA, the CDR3 is TGCGCCAGCAGCCCGAGAACTAGCGGGGGGACCCAAGAGACCCAGTACTTC. Full variable domain (remainder filled in from reference TRBV5-1 and TRBJ2-5): KAGVTQTPRYLIKTRGQQVTLSCSPISGHRSVSWYQQTPGQGLQFLFEYFSETQRNKGNFPGRFSGRQFSNSRSEMNVSTLELGDSALYLCASSPRTSGGTQETQYFGPGTRLLVL.

This clonotype has only a few counts. The chain recombines TRBV5-1 with TRBJ2-3; a weak D match, TRBD1 (5 bases). CDR1 SGHRS and CDR2 YFSETQ come from the germline V gene. This CDR3 is built from 15 residues. V lost 4 bases to trimming and J lost 6 bases, with 18 bases between them. The CDR3 nucleotides are TGCGCCAGCAGCGCCGGACAACCTCCACCGGATACGCAGTATTTT. It encodes CASSAGQPPPDTQYF. The whole variable domain, filled in from reference TRBV5-1 and TRBJ2-3, reads KAGVTQTPRYLIKTRGQQVTLSCSPISGHRSVSWYQQTPGQGLQFLFEYFSETQRNKGNFPGRFSGRQFSNSRSEMNVSTLELGDSALYLCASSAGQPPPDTQYFGPGTRLTVL.

The V and J genes are TRBV5-4 and TRBJ1-1; no reliable D call. This CDR3 contains 13 residues. V was cut by 1 base and J by 7 bases, with 11 bases left in between. Germline V gene lookup returns CDR1 SGHNT and CDR2 YYREEE (reference sequence). CDR3 protein: CASSLRLVNEAFF. The CDR3 DNA sequence: TGTGCCAGCAGCTTGCGTCTCGTTAATGAAGCTTTCTTT. Combining the CDR3 with reference TRBV5-4 and TRBJ1-1 gives the whole variable domain ETGVTQSPTHLIKTRGQQVTLRCSSQSGHNTVSWYQQALGQGPQFIFQYYREEENGRGNFPPRFSGLQFPNYSSELNVNALELDDSALYLCASSLRLVNEAFFGQGTRLTVV.

This chain connects TRBV5-1 to TRBJ2-3; D gene uncertain. The CDR3 loop spans 15 amino acids. V lost 2 bases, J lost 4 bases, and 14 bases lay in between. The V gene's germline CDR1 is SGHRS and CDR2 YFSETQ. This chain's CDR3 is CASSFLDPAADTQYF. In nucleotides, the CDR3 is TGCGCCAGCAGCTTTCTCGACCCGGCGGCAGATACGCAGTATTTT.

This clonotype was detected only a few times. V usage is TRBV20-1 and J usage is TRBJ2-5; 7 nucleotides line up with TRBD2. Germline-derived CDR1 and CDR2 are DFQATT and SNEGSKA (reference sequence). The junction had 6 bases not matched to a gene; V was cut back by 0 bases and J by 2 bases. The CDR3 spans 15 residues. CDR3 in amino acids: CSARDGGGVQETQYF. The DNA for the CDR3 is TGCAGTGCTAGAGATGGGGGGGGAGTACAAGAGACCCAGTACTTC.

The chain recombines TRBV7-9 with TRBJ1-2; maybe TRBD1 (5 bases). The CDR3 sequence is 12 residues long. The V gene's germline CDR1 is SEHNR and CDR2 FQNEAQ (reference sequence). V was pared by 4 bases and J by 6 bases, with 9 bases between. The CDR3 here is CASSYEGHGYTF. The CDR3 bases are TGTGCCAGCAGCTACGAGGGGCATGGCTACACCTTC.

This clonotype was recorded at least ten times. V and J are TRBV11-2 and TRBJ2-5; D gene uncertain. The CDR3 runs to 14 residues. The germline CDR1 and CDR2 sequences are SGHAT and FQNNGV. V was pared by 0 bases and J by 6 bases, with 11 bases between. This CDR3 is CASSLDGPSQTQYF. For the CDR3, the DNA is TGTGCCAGCAGCTTAGACGGACCCTCTCAGACCCAGTACTTC. The full variable domain, completed using reference TRBV11-2 and TRBJ2-5, is EAGVAQSPRYKIIEKRQSVAFWCNPISGHATLYWYQQILGQGPKLLIQFQNNGVVDDSQLPKDRFSAERLKGVDSTLKIQPAKLEDSAVYLCASSLDGPSQTQYFGPGTRLLVL.